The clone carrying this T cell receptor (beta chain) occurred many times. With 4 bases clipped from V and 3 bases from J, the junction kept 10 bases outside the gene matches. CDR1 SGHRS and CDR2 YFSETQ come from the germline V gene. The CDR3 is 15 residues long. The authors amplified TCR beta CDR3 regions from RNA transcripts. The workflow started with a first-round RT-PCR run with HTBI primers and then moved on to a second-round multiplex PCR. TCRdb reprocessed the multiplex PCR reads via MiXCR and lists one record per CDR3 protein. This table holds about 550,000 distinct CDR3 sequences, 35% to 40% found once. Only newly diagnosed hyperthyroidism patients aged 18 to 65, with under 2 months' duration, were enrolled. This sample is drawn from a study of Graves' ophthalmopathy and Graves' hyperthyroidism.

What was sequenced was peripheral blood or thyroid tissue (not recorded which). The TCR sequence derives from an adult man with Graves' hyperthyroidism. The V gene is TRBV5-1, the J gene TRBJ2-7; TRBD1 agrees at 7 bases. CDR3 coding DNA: TGCGCCAGCAGCGACCCTTGGACAGGCCGCTACGAGCAGTACTTC. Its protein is CASSDPWTGRYEQYF. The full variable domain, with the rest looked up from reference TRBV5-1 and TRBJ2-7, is KAGVTQTPRYLIKTRGQQVTLSCSPISGHRSVSWYQQTPGQGLQFLFEYFSETQRNKGNFPGRFSGRQFSNSRSEMNVSTLELGDSALYLCASSDPWTGRYEQYFGPGTRLTVT.